Described below is a single T cell receptor beta chain sequence and its context. The data were obtained in a study of shared T cell receptors in the human thymus. This table comes from immunoSEQ multiplex PCR, and its TCRdb copy is limited to in-frame clones, with some not included. Counted here are fewer than 700,000 clones, more than 75% occurring once; the ten biggest clones make up around 0.01%. This CDR3 region has 14 residues. The V and J ends lost 5 bases and 9 bases, in that order; junction bases with no gene match: 7. Looked up from germline, CDR1 is SGHNT and CDR2 is YENEEA. These data also formed part of another study, on human thymus T cells. This second report adds: The sample donors, healthy Finnish infants, were having corrective surgery for congenital heart defects. Thymic material originated from resections removed in the course of corrective heart surgery.

Sequencing was done on a sample of thymocytes. This chain uses TRBV11-3 with TRBJ2-1, with TRBD2 identical over 10 bases. The sequence was obtained from a boy younger than two with a congenital heart defect. CDR3 sequence reads: CASSDSGGNPEQFF. CDR3 in DNA: TGTGCCAGCAGCGATAGCGGGGGGAATCCTGAGCAGTTCTTC. The whole variable domain, filled in from reference TRBV11-3 and TRBJ2-1, reads EAGVVQSPRYKIIEKKQPVAFWCNPISGHNTLYWYLQNLGQGPELLIRYENEEAVDDSQLPKDRFSAERLKGVDSTLKIQPAELGDSAVYLCASSDSGGNPEQFFGPGTRLTVL.